Reported below is one T cell receptor beta chain. At one end the junction does not follow the germline gene, possibly because of a read error. The researchers produced TCR beta cDNA from roughly 500 ng total RNA with a constant-region primer. Three-round nested multiplex PCR performed with slightly modified ARM-PCR produced the TCR beta libraries. Investigators reported that the first two PCR rounds, at around 9 cycles each, used TRBV1-TRBV30 forward primers with a C-beta reverse primer. TCRdb redid the calling of the multiplex PCR reads with MiXCR, one entry per CDR3 protein. The table records about 320,000 distinct CDR3 sequences, 65% of them present only once. For blood RNA, unsorted whole blood served as the source, and germline DNA was extracted too. The data belong to a study of tumor-infiltrating lymphocytes in primary liver carcinoma. Germline V gene data show CDR1 as SGHDN and CDR2 as FVKESK. The CDR3 loop spans 16 amino acids.

This clonotype was sampled from a middle-aged man with primary liver carcinoma and hepatitis B virus infection. The chain employs TRBV14 and TRBJ1-4, with D perhaps TRBD1 (6 bases). The sequenced material came from peripheral blood. CDR3 protein: CTSSHRLQGFDEKLFF. CDR3 in DNA: TGTACCAGCAGCCACCGTCTTCAGGGGTTTGATGAAAAACTGTTTTTT.